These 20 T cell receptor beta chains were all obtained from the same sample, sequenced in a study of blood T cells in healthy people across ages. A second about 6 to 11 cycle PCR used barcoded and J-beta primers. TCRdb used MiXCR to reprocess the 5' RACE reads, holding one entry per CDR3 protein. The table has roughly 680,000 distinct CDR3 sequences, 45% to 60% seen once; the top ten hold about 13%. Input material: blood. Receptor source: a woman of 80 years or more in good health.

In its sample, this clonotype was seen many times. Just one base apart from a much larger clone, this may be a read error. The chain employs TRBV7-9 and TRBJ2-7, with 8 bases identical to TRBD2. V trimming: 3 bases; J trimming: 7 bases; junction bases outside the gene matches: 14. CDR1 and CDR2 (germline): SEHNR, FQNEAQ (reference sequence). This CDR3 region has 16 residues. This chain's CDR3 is CASSLSLAGTYNEQYF. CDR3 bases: TGTGCCAGCAGCTTGTCCCTAGCGGGCACCTACAATGAGCAGTACTTC. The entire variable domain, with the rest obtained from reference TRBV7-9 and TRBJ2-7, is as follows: DTGVSQNPRHKITKRGQNVTFRCDPISEHNRLYWYRQTLGQGPEFLTYFQNEAQLEKSRLLSDRFSAERPKGSFSTLEIQRTEQGDSAMYLCASSLSLAGTYNEQYFGPGTRLTVT.

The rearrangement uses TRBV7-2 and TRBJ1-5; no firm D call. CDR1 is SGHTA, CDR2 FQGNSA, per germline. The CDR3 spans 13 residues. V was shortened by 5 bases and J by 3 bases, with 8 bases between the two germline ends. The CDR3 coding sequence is TGTGCCAGCAGCCCAAGGTTCAATCAGCCCCAGCATTTT. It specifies CASSPRFNQPQHF.

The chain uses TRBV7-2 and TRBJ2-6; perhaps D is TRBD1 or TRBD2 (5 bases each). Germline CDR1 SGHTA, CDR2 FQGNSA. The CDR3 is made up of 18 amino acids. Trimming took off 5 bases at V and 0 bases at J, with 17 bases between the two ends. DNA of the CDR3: TGTGCCAGCAGCCGGACCGGGACCCCAAGCTCTGGGGCCAACGTCCTGACTTTC. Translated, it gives CASSRTGTPSSGANVLTF.

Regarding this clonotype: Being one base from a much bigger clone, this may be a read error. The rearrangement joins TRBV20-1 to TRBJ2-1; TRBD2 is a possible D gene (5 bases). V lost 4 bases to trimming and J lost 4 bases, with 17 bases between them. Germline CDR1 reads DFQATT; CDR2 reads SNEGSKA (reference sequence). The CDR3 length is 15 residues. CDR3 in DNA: TGCAGTGCTAAATCGTCCGGGGTGGGGTACAATGAGCAGTTCTTC. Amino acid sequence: CSAKSSGVGYNEQFF.

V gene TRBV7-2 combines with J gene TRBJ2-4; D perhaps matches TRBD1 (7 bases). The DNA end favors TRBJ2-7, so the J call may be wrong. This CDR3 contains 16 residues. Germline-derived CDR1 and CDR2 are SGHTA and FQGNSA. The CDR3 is CASSYQGSQGGYEQYF. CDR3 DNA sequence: TGTGCCAGCAGCTATCAGGGCAGTCAGGGGGGCTACGAGCAGTACTTC.

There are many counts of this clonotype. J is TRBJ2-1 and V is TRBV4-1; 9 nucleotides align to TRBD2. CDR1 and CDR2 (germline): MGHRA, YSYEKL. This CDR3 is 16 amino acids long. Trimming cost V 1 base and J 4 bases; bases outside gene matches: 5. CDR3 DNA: TGCGCCAGCAGCCAAGGGCGGAGCGGGGGGTACAATGAGCAGTTCTTC. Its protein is CASSQGRSGGYNEQFF.

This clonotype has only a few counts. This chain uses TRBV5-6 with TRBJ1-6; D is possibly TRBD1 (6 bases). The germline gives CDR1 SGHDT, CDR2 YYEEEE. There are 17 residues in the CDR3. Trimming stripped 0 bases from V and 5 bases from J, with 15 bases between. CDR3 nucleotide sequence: TGTGCCAGCAGCTTGGCGCAGTCCAGGGGAAATAATTCACCCCTCCACTTT. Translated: CASSLAQSRGNNSPLHF.

CDR3 in DNA: TGTGCCAGCAGCTTAGCAAAAGGGTTGGGCTATGGCTACACCTTC. Protein: CASSLAKGLGYGYTF. This sequence joins TRBV7-8 and TRBJ1-2; D not resolved. Germline-derived CDR1 and CDR2 are SGHVS and FQNEAQ. Deletions cut 0 bases from V and 4 bases from J, with 12 bases between. The CDR3 is 15 residues long.

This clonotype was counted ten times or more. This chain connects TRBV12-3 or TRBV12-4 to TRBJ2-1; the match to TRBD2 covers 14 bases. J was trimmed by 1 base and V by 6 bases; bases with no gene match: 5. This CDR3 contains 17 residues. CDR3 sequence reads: CASRGTSGGPSYNEQFF. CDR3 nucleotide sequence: TGTGCCAGCAGGGGGACTAGCGGGGGACCTTCCTACAATGAGCAGTTCTTC.

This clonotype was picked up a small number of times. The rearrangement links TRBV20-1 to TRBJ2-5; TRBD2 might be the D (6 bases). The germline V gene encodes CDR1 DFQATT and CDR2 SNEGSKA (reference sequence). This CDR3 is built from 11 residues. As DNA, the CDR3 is TGCAGGGGCCGGGGGCAAGAGACCCAGTACTTC. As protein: CRGRGQETQYF.

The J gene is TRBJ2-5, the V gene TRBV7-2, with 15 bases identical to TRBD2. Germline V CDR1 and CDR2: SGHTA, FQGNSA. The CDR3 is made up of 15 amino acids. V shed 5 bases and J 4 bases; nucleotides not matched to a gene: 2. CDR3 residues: CASSGLAGGSETQYF. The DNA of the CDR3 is TGTGCCAGCAGCGGACTAGCGGGAGGGTCAGAGACCCAGTACTTC.

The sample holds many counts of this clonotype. The CDR3 region has the DNA TGTGCCAGCAGCTTGAGACAGGCCAAAGAGACCCAGTACTTC. As protein: CASSLRQAKETQYF. The chain uses TRBV5-4 and TRBJ2-5; D is perhaps TRBD1 (6 bases). Germline CDR1 reads SGHNT; CDR2 reads YYREEE (reference sequence). V lost 1 base and J 3 bases, leaving 10 bases between the germline ends. The CDR3 spans 14 residues.

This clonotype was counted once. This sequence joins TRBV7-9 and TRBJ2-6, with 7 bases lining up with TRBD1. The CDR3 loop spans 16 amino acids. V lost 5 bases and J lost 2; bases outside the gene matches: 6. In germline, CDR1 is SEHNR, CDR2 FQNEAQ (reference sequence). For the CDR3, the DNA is TGTGCCAGCAGCCAAGCCGGGACAGCTGGGGCCAACGTCCTGACTTTC. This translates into CASSQAGTAGANVLTF.

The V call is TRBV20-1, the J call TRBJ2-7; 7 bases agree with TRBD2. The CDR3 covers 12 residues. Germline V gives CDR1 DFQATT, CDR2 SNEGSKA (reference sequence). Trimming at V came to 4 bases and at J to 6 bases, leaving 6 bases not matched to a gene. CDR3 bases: TGCAGTGCTACCAGGGAGGGGCTCGAGCAGTACTTC. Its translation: CSATREGLEQYF.

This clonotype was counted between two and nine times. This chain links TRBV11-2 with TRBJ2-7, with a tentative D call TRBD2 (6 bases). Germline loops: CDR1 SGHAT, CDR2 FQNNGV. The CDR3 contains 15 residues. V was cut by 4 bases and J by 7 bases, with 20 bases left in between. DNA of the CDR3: TGTGCCAGCAGCTCACCCAGCGGGTTAAACAATGAGCAGTACTTC. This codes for CASSSPSGLNNEQYF.

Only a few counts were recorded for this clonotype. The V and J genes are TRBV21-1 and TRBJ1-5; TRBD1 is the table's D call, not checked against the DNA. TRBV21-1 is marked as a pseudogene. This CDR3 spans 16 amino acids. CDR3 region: CASSIHRGRGNQPQHF. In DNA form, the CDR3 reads TGTGCCAGCAGCATTCACAGGGGTCGGGGCAATCAGCCCCAGCATTTT.

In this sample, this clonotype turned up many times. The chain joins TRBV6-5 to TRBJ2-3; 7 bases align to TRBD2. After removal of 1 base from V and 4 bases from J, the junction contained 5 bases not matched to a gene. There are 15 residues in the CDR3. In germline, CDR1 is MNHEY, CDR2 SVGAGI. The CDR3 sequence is CASSYFGGRADTQYF. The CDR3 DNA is TGTGCCAGCAGTTACTTCGGGGGGAGGGCAGATACGCAGTATTTT.

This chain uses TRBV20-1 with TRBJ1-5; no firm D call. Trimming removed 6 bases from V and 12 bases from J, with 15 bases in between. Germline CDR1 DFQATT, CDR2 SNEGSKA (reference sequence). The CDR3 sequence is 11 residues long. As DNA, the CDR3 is TGCAGTGCGCAGATGGACGGGCTCCAGCATTTT. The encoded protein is CSAQMDGLQHF.

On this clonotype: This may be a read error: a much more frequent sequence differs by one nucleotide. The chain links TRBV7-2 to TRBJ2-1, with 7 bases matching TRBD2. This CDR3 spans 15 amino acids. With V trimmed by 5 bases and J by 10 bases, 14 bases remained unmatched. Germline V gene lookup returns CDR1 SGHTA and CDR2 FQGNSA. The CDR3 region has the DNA TGTGCCAGCAGCCGAATGGGCGGGAGCTCCTACGAGCAGTTCTTC. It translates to CASSRMGGSSYEQFF.

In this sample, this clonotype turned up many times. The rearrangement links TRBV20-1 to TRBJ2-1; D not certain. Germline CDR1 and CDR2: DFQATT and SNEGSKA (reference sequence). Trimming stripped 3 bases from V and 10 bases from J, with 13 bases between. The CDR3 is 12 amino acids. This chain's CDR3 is CSASPLAGEQFF. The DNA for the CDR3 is TGCAGTGCTAGTCCACTTGCCGGAGAGCAGTTCTTC.